What follows are 2 T cell receptor beta chains derived from one specimen sequenced in a study of T-cell reconstitution after alpha-beta-depleted transplantation in children (dated by TCRdb to the mid-2010s). Libraries were built with PCR. Sequenced using an Illumina HiSeq 2500. To normalize quantification of the TCRbeta repertoire, the TCR libraries were built with molecular barcoding that relied on unique molecular identifiers. Starting from the raw public reads, TCRdb applied fastp trimming at Q25, assembled clones with MiXCR and retained in-frame beta chains. When rows share a CDR3 protein, they turn into one entry using the most common DNA and genes. A total of about 230,000 distinct CDR3 sequences appear in this sample, around 9.7% of them only once. About 5.4% of the sample is taken by the ten largest. The specimen comprised PBMCs from the stem cell graft donor, sampled from the stem cell graft. These receptors were taken from a human donor who donated a stem cell graft to a child with SCID.

This clonotype has at least ten counts. The chain employs TRBV5-5 and TRBJ1-6, with a tentative D call TRBD1 (5 bases). Germline CDR1 is SGHKS and CDR2 is YYEKEE (reference sequence). This CDR3 is 13 amino acids long. With 2 bases removed from V and 7 bases from J, the gap between germline ends came to 7 bases. CDR3 sequence: CASSFAGNSPLHF. The CDR3 region has the DNA TGTGCCAGCAGCTTCGCAGGGAATTCACCCCTCCACTTT.

In its sample, this clonotype was seen many times. The chain is built from TRBV20-1 and TRBJ2-3; a possible D gene is TRBD1 (6 bases). Germline CDR1 and CDR2: DFQATT and SNEGSKA (reference sequence). This CDR3 has 14 residues. Trimming left V 6 bases short and J 1 base short, with 14 bases between. The CDR3 sequence: CSATGLGGTDTQYF. The CDR3 nucleotides read TGCAGTGCCACAGGGCTGGGGGGCACAGATACGCAGTATTTT.